Listed here are 30 T cell receptor beta chains from one sample, sequenced in a study of Graves' ophthalmopathy and Graves' hyperthyroidism. Amplification from RNA transcripts yielded the TCR beta CDR3 regions. Second-round multiplex PCR came after a first-round RT-PCR that employed HTBI primers. From the multiplex PCR reads, TCRdb called clonotypes with MiXCR, one entry per CDR3 protein. Here the sample spans around 590,000 distinct CDR3 sequences, under 40% being singletons. Sequenced: peripheral blood or thyroid tissue (not recorded which). The source is an adult man with Graves' hyperthyroidism.

This clonotype was found many times. V gene TRBV20-1 combines with J gene TRBJ2-7; the D is unclear. Germline lookup yields CDR1 DFQATT and CDR2 SNEGSKA (reference sequence). V gave up 5 bases and J gave up 2 bases, with 7 bases separating them. The CDR3 has 11 amino acids. This chain's CDR3 is CSAALTYEQYF. The CDR3 region has the DNA TGCAGTGCTGCACTAACCTACGAGCAGTACTTC.

In this sample, this clonotype turned up a few times. CDR3 in amino acids: CASSQDLGNMNTEAFF. The CDR3 DNA follows: TGTGCCAGCAGCCAAGATCTAGGAAACATGAACACTGAAGCTTTCTTT. The chain combines TRBV14 with TRBJ1-1; D gene unclear. Germline CDR1 SGHDN, CDR2 FVKESK. The CDR3 is made up of 16 amino acids. The V end lost 0 bases, the J end lost 0 bases, and 11 bases lay between the germline ends.

This clonotype has a count of ten or more. The gene calls are TRBV29-1 and TRBJ2-7, with TRBD1 matching over 9 bases. Germline values: CDR1 SQVTM, CDR2 ANQGSEA. V lost 6 bases to trimming and J lost 6 bases; unmatched junction nucleotides: 9. The CDR3 is 13 residues long. The CDR3 DNA reads as TGCAGCGTGGCCGGGACAGGGTCCCTCGAGCAGTACTTC. Translated: CSVAGTGSLEQYF.

The rearrangement joins TRBV7-9 to TRBJ2-1, with TRBD2 matching over 11 bases. Per germline, CDR1 SEHNR and CDR2 FQNEAQ (reference sequence). Germline trimming cut 7 bases from V and 4 bases from J; bases unmatched to any gene: 6. This CDR3 comprises 15 residues. The CDR3 loop is CASTGGLAAYNEQFF. The CDR3 DNA sequence: TGTGCCAGCACGGGGGGACTAGCGGCTTACAATGAGCAGTTCTTC.

With respect to this clonotype: This likely comes from a read error, as the CDR3 has no conserved phenylalanine or tryptophan at its end. V and J are TRBV2 and TRBJ1-2, with 8 bases matching TRBD1. Germline V gives CDR1 SNHLY, CDR2 FYNNEI. V lost 6 bases and J lost 3; bases outside the gene matches: 6. This CDR3 is built from 14 residues. The DNA of the CDR3 is TGTGCCAGCAGATATCAGGACAGGGACTATGGCTACACCCTC. Amino acids: CASRYQDRDYGYTL.

This clonotype occurred many times. The chain links TRBV19 to TRBJ1-5, with D possibly being TRBD1 (5 bases). Germline V lookup: CDR1 LNHDA, CDR2 SQIVND (reference sequence). The CDR3 loop spans 16 amino acids. V was trimmed by 5 bases and J by 2 bases, leaving 16 bases between them. The CDR3 DNA is TGTGCCAGTAGTCCCCGGGTTGGGGCCGGCAATCAGCCCCAGCATTTT. It translates to CASSPRVGAGNQPQHF.

On this clonotype: Germline and junction disagree at one end, which may indicate a read error. This chain uses TRBV7-9 with TRBJ1-2; D gene ambiguous. The CDR3 extends over 14 amino acids. Germline CDR1 reads SEHNR; CDR2 reads FQNEAQ (reference sequence). This CDR3 is CASSPPAGNYGFTF. CDR3 DNA: TGTGCCAGCAGCCCTCCGGCGGGGAACTATGGCTTCACCTTC.

The V and J genes are TRBV6-5 and TRBJ1-2; no clear D gene. CDR3 length: 13 residues. V lost 6 bases and J 2 bases, leaving 10 bases between the germline ends. Germline-derived CDR1 and CDR2 are MNHEY and SVGAGI. The CDR3 reads CASSLTNNYGYTF. The CDR3 DNA is TGTGCCAGCAGCCTGACAAACAACTATGGCTACACCTTC.

The CDR3 DNA is TGTGCCAGCAGCCCAGCGGGGGTGGTCTATGGCTACACCTTC. Its translation is CASSPAGVVYGYTF. J is TRBJ1-2 and V is TRBV6-6, with D tentatively TRBD1 (5 bases). The CDR3 loop spans 14 amino acids. Deletions cut 6 bases from V and 4 bases from J, with 15 bases between. Germline CDR1 reads MNHNY; CDR2 reads SVGAGI (reference sequence).

The chain uses TRBV24-1 and TRBJ2-3; 7 nucleotides align to TRBD1. The germline V gene has CDR1 KGHDR and CDR2 SFDVKD. This CDR3 comprises 16 residues. V dropped 4 bases and J dropped 1; count of bases not matched to a gene: 7. CDR3 in amino acids: CATSDPQGMGTDTQYF. CDR3 DNA: TGTGCCACCAGTGACCCACAGGGGATGGGCACAGATACGCAGTATTTT.

The CDR3: CSVGPGQVGGYTF. In DNA form, the CDR3 reads TGCAGCGTCGGACCGGGACAGGTCGGAGGCTACACCTTC. The gene calls are TRBV29-1 and TRBJ1-2; the match to TRBD1 covers 8 bases. V was clipped by 6 bases and J by 8 bases; unmatched bases: 11. Germline CDR1 and CDR2: SQVTM and ANQGSEA. The CDR3 runs 13 residues.

The V call is TRBV6-2 or TRBV6-3, the J call TRBJ1-1, with D unresolved. V was clipped by 6 bases and J by 1 base, with 15 bases between them. Germline assignment: CDR1 MNHEY and CDR2 SVGEGT. This CDR3 has 15 amino acids. CDR3 bases: TGTGCCAGCAGCCAAGTCAAAGCCTGGAACACTGAAGCTTTCTTT. Translation: CASSQVKAWNTEAFF.

Comment on this clonotype: A much larger clone lies a single base off, so this may be a read error. This chain links TRBV10-3 with TRBJ1-2; D gene unclear. The CDR3 contains 13 residues. Germline CDR1 and CDR2: ENHRY and SYGVKD. This chain's CDR3 is CASSYGVTYGYTF. In nucleotides, the CDR3 is TGTGCCAGCAGTTACGGGGTCACCTATGGCTACACCTTC.

This clonotype was detected many times. The rearrangement joins TRBV29-1 to TRBJ1-2; D is unresolved. CDR1 is SQVTM and CDR2 is ANQGSEA in the germline V gene. V was cut by 4 bases and J by 4 bases, with 7 bases left in between. The CDR3 loop spans 11 amino acids. CDR3 loop: CSVAQSYGYTF. For the CDR3, the DNA is TGCAGCGTTGCACAGAGCTATGGCTACACCTTC.

This clonotype was seen more than once but under ten times. The J gene is TRBJ1-5, the V gene TRBV28; weak D call: TRBD1 (5 bases). The CDR3 loop spans 12 amino acids. Germline loops: CDR1 MDHEN, CDR2 SYDVKM. V lost 5 bases and J lost 9, with 11 bases in between. The CDR3 spells CASSDQGRPQHF. In DNA form, the CDR3 reads TGTGCCAGCAGTGACCAGGGTCGGCCCCAGCATTTT.

The V call is TRBV29-1, the J call TRBJ2-7; no clear D. Germline V lookup: CDR1 SQVTM, CDR2 ANQGSEA. The CDR3 consists of 11 residues. V lost 7 bases and J lost 6, with 13 bases in between. The CDR3 protein is CSAMTGSEQYF. The CDR3 bases are TGCAGCGCTATGACGGGCAGCGAGCAGTACTTC.

To note about this clonotype: A much larger clone sits a single nucleotide away, making a read error possible. Since the CDR3 does not end with the conserved phenylalanine or tryptophan, this likely comes from a read error. This chain links TRBV4-1 with TRBJ2-2; D unresolved. From germline, CDR1 is MGHRA and CDR2 YSYEKL. The CDR3 has 12 amino acids. The V and J ends lost 2 bases and 4 bases respectively, with 2 bases between them. The CDR3 loop is CASSQFTGELFS. CDR3 sequence (DNA): TGCGCCAGCAGCCAATTCACCGGGGAGCTGTTTTCT.

The chain carries TRBV7-9 and TRBJ1-4, with TRBD1 as a possible D gene (5 bases). The V and J ends lost 8 bases and 7 bases respectively, with 20 bases between them. CDR3 length: 15 residues. Germline V gene data show CDR1 as SEHNR and CDR2 as FQNEAQ (reference sequence). CDR3 region: CASSPPGRGGEKLFF. In DNA, the CDR3 is TGTGCCAGCTCACCACCGGGCCGGGGCGGTGAAAAACTGTTTTTT.

This clonotype came up many times. V and J are TRBV5-1 and TRBJ1-4; 7 nucleotides align to TRBD1. The CDR3 totals 15 residues. CDR1 is SGHRS, CDR2 YFSETQ, per germline. Unmatched junction bases numbered 4, after V lost 2 bases and J lost 3 bases. CDR3 protein: CASSLTGQPNEKLFF. The CDR3 nucleotides are TGCGCCAGCAGCTTAACGGGACAGCCTAATGAAAAACTGTTTTTT.

Many counts were recorded for this clonotype. J is TRBJ1-6 and V is TRBV5-8; D unresolved. CDR3 length: 12 amino acids. V lost 1 base and J lost 9, with 5 bases in between. Germline lookup yields CDR1 SGHTS and CDR2 YDEGEE. Written as DNA, the CDR3 is TGTGCCAGCAGCTTGCTAGGTTCACCCCTCCACTTT. Its translation is CASSLLGSPLHF.

The chain carries TRBV7-2 and TRBJ1-2; D might be TRBD1 (6 bases). Trimming cost V 2 bases and J 2 bases, with 12 bases left between them. Germline V gives CDR1 SGHTA, CDR2 FQGNSA. The CDR3 loop spans 15 amino acids. CDR3 residues: CASSLTGQLNYGYTF. CDR3 DNA sequence: TGTGCCAGCAGCTTAACGGGACAACTAAACTATGGCTACACCTTC.

The chain is built from TRBV7-2 and TRBJ1-5, with a weak D call TRBD1 (5 bases). Trimming took 5 bases from V and 3 from J, leaving 14 bases between them. The CDR3 loop spans 15 amino acids. Per germline, CDR1 SGHTA and CDR2 FQGNSA. For the CDR3, the DNA is TGTGCCAGCAGCACAGTAGGGGCAGTCAATCAGCCCCAGCATTTT. It is translated as CASSTVGAVNQPQHF. The entire variable domain, with the rest obtained from reference TRBV7-2 and TRBJ1-5, is as follows: GAGVSQSPSNKVTEKGKDVELRCDPISGHTALYWYRQSLGQGLEFLIYFQGNSAPDKSGLPSDRFSAERTGGSVSTLTIQRTQQEDSAVYLCASSTVGAVNQPQHFGDGTRLSIL.

This clonotype has at least ten counts. The chain is built from TRBV18 and TRBJ2-5; D perhaps matches TRBD1 (5 bases). Trimming took off 9 bases at V and 2 bases at J, with 10 bases between the two ends. This CDR3 is 12 amino acids long. Germline V gene data show CDR1 as KGHSH and CDR2 as LQKENI. CDR3 nucleotide sequence: TGTGCCAGTAGTCCAGGGCAAGAGACCCAGTACTTC. Translating gives CASSPGQETQYF.

This clonotype showed up just a few times. The V call is TRBV6-1, the J call TRBJ2-2; D perhaps matches TRBD1 (6 bases). This CDR3 contains 17 residues. The V and J ends lost 5 bases and 0 bases respectively, with 16 bases between them. CDR1 is MNHNS and CDR2 is SASEGT in the germline V gene. The CDR3 spells CASSWEWGQANTGELFF. DNA for the CDR3: TGTGCCAGCAGTTGGGAATGGGGACAAGCGAACACCGGGGAGCTGTTTTTT.

The genes are TRBV15 and TRBJ1-1; weak D call: TRBD1 (5 bases). The CDR3 runs 14 residues. Germline CDR1 reads LNHNV; CDR2 reads YYDKDF (reference sequence). V lost 0 bases to trimming and J lost 4 bases, with 9 bases between them. The CDR3 bases are TGTGCCACCAGCAGAGATGTTGGGGGCACTGAAGCTTTCTTT. It is translated as CATSRDVGGTEAFF.

This clonotype was detected a few times. The junction does not match germline at one end; this may be a read error. The chain combines TRBV7-9 with TRBJ2-2; a weak D match, TRBD2 (7 bases). The CDR3 sequence is 17 residues long. In germline, CDR1 is SEHNR, CDR2 FQNEAQ (reference sequence). The CDR3 here is CASSQDPAGALAGELFF. The CDR3, as DNA: TGCGCCAGCAGCCAAGATCCCGCGGGGGCCCTCGCCGGGGAGCTGTTTTTT. The full variable domain, in which reference TRBV7-9 and TRBJ2-2 provide the parts outside the CDR3, is DTGVSQNPRHKITKRGQNVTFRCDPISEHNRLYWYRQTLGQGPEFLTYFQNEAQLEKSRLLSDRFSAERPKGSFSTLEIQRTEQGDSAMYLCASSQDPAGALAGELFFGEGSRLTVL.

This clonotype has at least ten counts. The J gene is TRBJ2-6, the V gene TRBV20-1; 12 nucleotides match TRBD1. V was clipped by 1 base and J by 3 bases; unmatched bases: 4. Germline V lookup: CDR1 DFQATT, CDR2 SNEGSKA (reference sequence). The CDR3 extends over 17 amino acids. CDR3 in DNA: TGCAGTGCTAGAGGCCGGGACAGGGGGCTTGGGGCCAACGTCCTGACTTTC. It yields the protein CSARGRDRGLGANVLTF.

With regard to this clonotype: A much larger clone differs from this one at a single base, so this may be a read error. This chain links TRBV5-1 with TRBJ2-7; 7 nucleotides match TRBD2. Germline V gene sequence: CDR1 SGHRS, CDR2 YFSETQ. The CDR3 has 15 amino acids. The V segment lost 3 bases and the J segment 3 bases; nucleotides outside the gene matches: 9. CDR3 in amino acids: CASSYRPGLIYEQYF. Written as DNA, the CDR3 is TGCGCCAGCAGCTACAGACCGGGACTAATCTACGAGCAGTACTTC.

This clonotype was seen at least ten times. This rearrangement joins TRBV20-1 to TRBJ1-6; D is ambiguous. The germline gives CDR1 DFQATT, CDR2 SNEGSKA (reference sequence). There are 13 residues in the CDR3. V was cut by 2 bases and J by 6 bases, with 8 bases left in between. The CDR3 here is CSARSGLNSPLHF. The CDR3 nucleotides are TGCAGTGCTAGATCCGGCCTTAATTCACCCCTCCACTTT.

This clonotype showed up just a few times. The J gene is TRBJ2-2, the V gene TRBV24-1; a weak D match, TRBD1 (6 bases). This CDR3 has 13 residues. Germline CDR1 is KGHDR and CDR2 is SFDVKD. Trimming removed 9 bases at V and 1 base at J, with 8 bases between. The CDR3 sequence is CATEGQNTGELFF. The CDR3 DNA reads as TGTGCCACCGAGGGACAGAACACCGGGGAGCTGTTTTTT.